Listed below are T cell receptor beta chains from one sample, sequenced in a study of blood T cells in healthy people across ages. TCRdb reprocessed the 5' RACE reads via MiXCR and lists one record per CDR3 protein. The sample has approximately 810,000 distinct CDR3 sequences, around 26% seen once. Sequenced sample: blood. Source of these receptors: a woman aged 80 or over in good health. CDR3s include the opening cysteine and the closing phenylalanine or tryptophan. Each record gives: CDR3 length, clone size, V gene, J gene, CDR3 protein. Clone size, where shown, is once, few, many, or a class for clones that have expanded.

17	many	TRBV20-1	TRBJ2-5	CSAREATIDSHQETQYF
16	.	TRBV20-1	TRBJ2-5	CSARRPIAGVGETQYF
16	.	TRBV18	TRBJ2-3	CASSPARGLRTDTQYF
15	.	TRBV4-1	TRBJ1-5	CASSQADRGGQPQHF
14	few	TRBV4-2	TRBJ2-1	CASSQENRRNEQFF
11	.	TRBV30	TRBJ2-5	CAWGLGNEQYF
15	many	TRBV7-2	TRBJ1-1	CASSFSGGVGTEAFF
16	.	TRBV30	TRBJ1-2	CAWSSLWTGGYYGYTF
20	.	TRBV4-1	TRBJ2-1	CASSQDTGSGRAVRYNEQFF
11	many	TRBV7-9	TRBJ2-1	CASTRGSEQFF
16	few	TRBV18	TRBJ1-1	CASSPPLGTGIIEAFF
11	many	TRBV19	TRBJ2-7	CASSSTGSQYF
13	.	TRBV20-1	TRBJ1-2	CSARDSLNYGYTF
14	many	TRBV6-6	TRBJ2-5	CASSPRGPTETQYF
13	few	TRBV6-2/TRBV6-3	TRBJ1-2	CASSYSNGYGYTF
12	many	TRBV12-3/TRBV12-4	TRBJ1-4	CASSFNGEKLFF
14	few	TRBV5-5	TRBJ1-5	CASSLGLGNQPQHF
15	.	TRBV7-9	TRBJ2-5	CASNPWGGTQETQYF
11	.	TRBV29-1	TRBJ1-2	CSVEDPYGYTF
15	.	TRBV21-1	TRBJ2-2	CASSKAIANTGERFF
13	many	TRBV20-1	TRBJ2-1	CSALAGGPNEQFF
15	.	TRBV15	TRBJ2-5	CATSRDLGWQETQYF
14	.	TRBV11-2	TRBJ1-4	CASSFSGFNEKLFF
16	many	TRBV15	TRBJ2-5	CATSRDPRGGLETQYF
17	many	TRBV20-1	TRBJ2-7	CSASLYPGVRSSYEQYF
18	many	TRBV24-1	TRBJ2-7	CATSDRDRGRVSSYEQYF
14	many	TRBV4-3	TRBJ2-3	CASSLSFYTDTQYF
14	few	TRBV11-2	TRBJ1-1	CAGSFMAGNTEAFF
16	many	TRBV27	TRBJ1-5	CASSSSGTGLNQPQHF
13	.	TRBV12-3/TRBV12-4	TRBJ2-3	CASSPALTDTQYF
14	.	TRBV7-2	TRBJ2-3	CASKTLTQTDTQYF
17	few	TRBV18	TRBJ2-6	CASSREDSLLGANVLTF
17	many	TRBV6-2/TRBV6-3	TRBJ2-1	CASTTGLAGSIYNEQFF
14	few	TRBV3-1	TRBJ2-5	CASSQESGEETQYF
15	.	TRBV7-2	.	CASSLSGALGNEQYF